The 30 T cell receptor beta chains reported below all come from one sample, sequenced in a study of blood T cell repertoires in COVID-19. The data were produced by immunoSEQ multiplex PCR, yet TCRdb's version contains in-frame clones alone and is incomplete. The sample holds about 220,000 clones, more than 80% seen once. What was sequenced was PBMCs or T cells enriched from blood (not recorded which). The origin of the receptors is a woman under 30 in a cohort exposed to, infected with or recovered from COVID-19 (not recorded which).

The rearrangement links TRBV5-8 to TRBJ2-3, with D perhaps matching TRBD2 (6 bases). The CDR3 runs 17 residues. The germline V gene has CDR1 SGHTS and CDR2 YDEGEE. The V and J ends lost 1 base and 5 bases respectively, with 20 bases between them. CDR3 in DNA: TGTGCCAGCAGCTTGCAGGGCGGCGGGGCGTTGGGAGATACGCAGTATTTT. This codes for CASSLQGGGALGDTQYF.

V gene TRBV2 combines with J gene TRBJ2-5; D is undetermined. CDR1 is SNHLY and CDR2 is FYNNEI in the germline V gene. The CDR3 runs to 14 residues. Trimming removed 1 base from V and 2 bases from J, with 8 bases in between. The CDR3 is CASSEVSVQETQYF. CDR3 coding DNA: TGTGCCAGCAGTGAAGTGTCAGTTCAAGAGACCCAGTACTTC.

The V gene is TRBV19, the J gene TRBJ2-5; D uncertain. Trimming left V 5 bases short and J 1 base short, with 8 bases between. The CDR3 totals 13 residues. Germline CDR1 LNHDA, CDR2 SQIVND (reference sequence). The CDR3 sequence is CASSGQIQETQYF. As DNA, the CDR3 is TGTGCCAGTAGTGGGCAGATCCAAGAGACCCAGTACTTC.

The V and J genes are TRBV27 and TRBJ2-6; the D gene is possibly TRBD1 (6 bases). Germline V gene sequence: CDR1 MNHEY, CDR2 SMNVEV (reference sequence). This CDR3 has 15 amino acids. V dropped 5 bases and J dropped 0 bases, with 8 bases sitting between them. The CDR3 is CASSRQVSGANVLTF. CDR3 nucleotide sequence: TGTGCCAGCAGTCGACAGGTCTCTGGGGCCAACGTCCTGACTTTC.

The rearrangement links TRBV5-4 to TRBJ2-1; 8 bases align to TRBD2. Trimming at V came to 1 base and at J to 0 bases, leaving 9 bases not matched to a gene. The CDR3 runs 18 residues. Looked up from germline, CDR1 is SGHNT and CDR2 is YYREEE (reference sequence). CDR3 sequence: CASSLFLAGPSSYNEQFF. The CDR3 bases are TGTGCCAGCAGCTTGTTTCTAGCGGGCCCCAGCTCCTACAATGAGCAGTTCTTC. Full variable domain (outside the CDR3, taken from reference TRBV5-4 and TRBJ2-1): ETGVTQSPTHLIKTRGQQVTLRCSSQSGHNTVSWYQQALGQGPQFIFQYYREEENGRGNFPPRFSGLQFPNYSSELNVNALELDDSALYLCASSLFLAGPSSYNEQFFGPGTRLTVL.

The chain recombines TRBV7-9 with TRBJ2-7; TRBD1 is a possible D gene (6 bases). The germline V gene has CDR1 SEHNR and CDR2 FQNEAQ (reference sequence). CDR3 length: 15 residues. Trimming cost V 5 bases and J 4 bases, with 18 bases left between them. The CDR3: CASSRTRDNKYEQYF. In DNA, the CDR3 is TGTGCCAGCAGCCGTACCCGGGACAATAAATACGAGCAGTACTTC. The complete variable domain, with remaining parts taken from reference TRBV7-9 and TRBJ2-7, reads DTGVSQNPRHKITKRGQNVTFRCDPISEHNRLYWYRQTLGQGPEFLTYFQNEAQLEKSRLLSDRFSAERPKGSFSTLEIQRTEQGDSAMYLCASSRTRDNKYEQYFGPGTRLTVT.

The genes are TRBV21-1 and TRBJ1-5; TRBD1, the D gene given by the table, was not confirmed from the DNA. TRBV21-1 is flagged as a pseudogene. The CDR3 runs 16 residues. The DNA of the CDR3 is TGTGCCAGCAGCAAAGGCCCGGGACACCCGAATCAGCCCCAGCATTTT. This sequence encodes CASSKGPGHPNQPQHF.

This clone was counted between two and nine times. This chain links TRBV7-2 with TRBJ2-7, with 9 bases lining up with TRBD2. The V gene end was trimmed by 5 bases and the J gene end by 0 bases; junction bases not matched to a gene: 5. The CDR3 is 15 amino acids. Germline CDR1 and CDR2: SGHTA and FQGNSA. The CDR3 nucleotides are TGTGCCAGCAGCGTTACTAGCGGGCCCTCCTACGAGCAGTACTTC. It specifies CASSVTSGPSYEQYF.

Details on this clone: A single base separates this from a much larger clone, so it may be a read error. The CDR3 sequence is CASSFGSGNTIYF. DNA for the CDR3: TGTGCCAGCAGCTTCGGCTCTGGAAACACCATATATTTT. This chain connects TRBV7-9 to TRBJ1-3; no reliable D call. This CDR3 is 13 amino acids long. CDR1 SEHNR and CDR2 FQNEAQ come from the germline V gene (reference sequence). The V and J ends lost 3 bases and 0 bases respectively, with 3 bases between them.

The genes are TRBV7-8 and TRBJ2-5, with TRBD2 as a possible D gene (6 bases). The germline gives CDR1 SGHVS, CDR2 FQNEAQ. This CDR3 comprises 13 residues. Between the trimmed V and J ends, which lost 3 bases and 4 bases, there was a span of 9 bases. The CDR3 region has the DNA TGTGCCAGCAGCTTCGGGGGATTAGAGACCCAGTACTTC. As protein: CASSFGGLETQYF.

The rearrangement joins TRBV5-4 to TRBJ2-5; the match to TRBD1 covers 7 bases. CDR1 is SGHNT, CDR2 YYREEE, per germline (reference sequence). J was trimmed by 2 bases and V by 4 bases; bases with no gene match: 5. CDR3 length: 14 amino acids. CDR3 loop: CASSPGQDQETQYF. CDR3 in DNA: TGTGCCAGCAGCCCCGGACAGGATCAAGAGACCCAGTACTTC. The whole variable domain, remainder taken from reference TRBV5-4 and TRBJ2-5, is ETGVTQSPTHLIKTRGQQVTLRCSSQSGHNTVSWYQQALGQGPQFIFQYYREEENGRGNFPPRFSGLQFPNYSSELNVNALELDDSALYLCASSPGQDQETQYFGPGTRLLVL.

The rearrangement uses TRBV29-1 and TRBJ1-2; possibly TRBD1 for D (6 bases). Trimming stripped 3 bases from V and 5 bases from J, with 13 bases between. The CDR3 has 13 residues. Germline lookup yields CDR1 SQVTM and CDR2 ANQGSEA. CDR3 nucleotides: TGCAGCGTTGATCCCACAGGGACGTATGGCTACACCTTC. Protein: CSVDPTGTYGYTF.

V gene TRBV19 combines with J gene TRBJ1-6; D is possibly TRBD1 (5 bases). This CDR3 is 16 amino acids long. The germline V gene has CDR1 LNHDA and CDR2 SQIVND (reference sequence). The germline V and J ends were trimmed by 3 bases and 10 bases, with 19 bases remaining between them. CDR3 sequence: CASSIGGTFRGSPLHF. The CDR3 DNA is TGTGCCAGTAGTATTGGGGGAACTTTTCGGGGGTCACCCCTCCACTTT.

V and J are TRBV7-9 and TRBJ1-2, with unresolved D. The CDR3 covers 14 residues. Germline loops: CDR1 SEHNR, CDR2 FQNEAQ (reference sequence). Trimming took off 5 bases at V and 7 bases at J, with 17 bases between the two ends. The CDR3 sequence: CASSLIAGWGGYTF. CDR3 bases: TGTGCCAGCAGCCTCATCGCGGGATGGGGTGGCTACACCTTC.

The chain carries TRBV29-1 and TRBJ1-2, with no clear D. The ends were cut back, 7 bases at V and 4 bases at J, with 13 bases in the middle. The length of the CDR3 is 12 residues. The germline V gene has CDR1 SQVTM and CDR2 ANQGSEA. The CDR3 nucleotides read TGCAGCGGCCTGACTGAGACCTATGGCTACACCTTC. It is translated as CSGLTETYGYTF.

V and J are TRBV5-6 and TRBJ1-2; 9 nucleotides agree with TRBD1. Germline V CDR1 and CDR2: SGHDT, YYEEEE. The V gene end was trimmed by 3 bases and the J gene end by 7 bases; junction bases not matched to a gene: 7. This CDR3 region has 14 residues. CDR3 loop: CASSSRDREAGYTF. The CDR3 DNA sequence: TGTGCCAGCAGCTCCCGGGACAGGGAAGCTGGCTACACCTTC.

This chain joins TRBV3-1 (or the pseudogene TRBV3-2) and TRBJ1-2; D is perhaps TRBD1 (5 bases). V dropped 1 base and J dropped 8 bases, with 14 bases sitting between them. Germline-derived CDR1 and CDR2 are LGHDT and YNNKEL (reference sequence). The CDR3 spans 14 residues. This chain's CDR3 is CASSQASGNNGYTF. DNA of the CDR3: TGTGCCAGCAGCCAAGCGTCAGGGAATAACGGCTACACCTTC.

The chain's CDR3 is CASSPPGQANEQFF. CDR3 nucleotide sequence: TGTGCCAGCTCACCACCGGGACAGGCGAATGAGCAGTTCTTC. The chain couples TRBV18 to TRBJ2-1, with 8 bases aligning to TRBD1. This CDR3 is built from 14 residues. V trimming: 0 bases; J trimming: 7 bases; junction bases outside the gene matches: 2. The germline CDR1 and CDR2 sequences are KGHSH and LQKENI.

The count of this clone is one. J is TRBJ1-1 and V is TRBV27; 10 positions match TRBD1. The ends lost 3 bases at V and 6 bases at J; junction bases unmatched: 4. The CDR3 sequence is 14 residues long. CDR1 and CDR2 from the germline V gene are MNHEY and SMNVEV (reference sequence). The CDR3 DNA reads TGTGCCAGCAGTTTGACAGGGGGCATGGCTGAAGCTTTCTTT. It translates to CASSLTGGMAEAFF.

The chain joins TRBV19 to TRBJ2-7, with a weak D call TRBD2 (6 bases). With 5 bases removed from V and 0 bases from J, the gap between germline ends came to 14 bases. CDR1 is LNHDA, CDR2 SQIVND, per germline (reference sequence). This CDR3 has 15 residues. This chain's CDR3 is CASSPLGGFSYEQYF. The CDR3 bases are TGTGCCAGTAGTCCCCTGGGGGGTTTCTCCTACGAGCAGTACTTC.

The chain has TRBV6-5 and TRBJ1-5; TRBD1 agrees at 7 bases. The V gene end was trimmed by 6 bases and the J gene end by 4 bases; junction bases not matched to a gene: 6. From germline, CDR1 is MNHEY and CDR2 SVGAGI. The CDR3 sequence is 14 residues long. CDR3 in amino acids: CASSLQGGNQPQHF. For the CDR3, the DNA is TGTGCCAGCAGCCTCCAGGGGGGAAATCAGCCCCAGCATTTT.

The count of this clone is one. This chain connects TRBV18 to TRBJ1-2; no definite D call. The germline V gene has CDR1 KGHSH and CDR2 LQKENI. CDR3 length: 14 residues. Trimming took off 0 bases at V and 4 bases at J, with 9 bases between the two ends. The CDR3 spells CASSPPVEGYGYTF. The CDR3 nucleotides read TGTGCCAGCTCACCACCGGTGGAGGGCTATGGCTACACCTTC.

The gene calls are TRBV15 and TRBJ1-1; no reliable D call. V gave up 0 bases and J gave up 3 bases, with 8 bases separating them. CDR3 length equals 14 residues. Germline CDR1 LNHNV, CDR2 YYDKDF (reference sequence). The CDR3 protein is CATSREREYTEAFF. In DNA, the CDR3 is TGTGCCACCAGCAGAGAGAGGGAATACACTGAAGCTTTCTTT. Full variable domain (missing parts from reference TRBV15 and TRBJ1-1): DAMVIQNPRYQVTQFGKPVTLSCSQTLNHNVMYWYQQKSSQAPKLLFHYYDKDFNNEADTPDNFQSRRPNTSFCFLDIRSPGLGDTAMYLCATSREREYTEAFFGQGTRLTVV.

V usage is TRBV24-1 and J usage is TRBJ1-2; no clear D. Trimming left V 0 bases short and J 6 bases short, with 10 bases between. CDR1 KGHDR and CDR2 SFDVKD come from the germline V gene. The CDR3 contains 14 residues. CDR3 sequence (DNA): TGTGCCACCAGTGATTTGGGGCAACAGAATGGCTACACCTTC. Translation: CATSDLGQQNGYTF.

The genes are TRBV5-1 and TRBJ2-1, with D maybe TRBD2 (6 bases). V gave up 0 bases and J gave up 3 bases, with 10 bases separating them. The CDR3 spans 15 residues. The germline CDR1 and CDR2 sequences are SGHRS and YFSETQ. CDR3 DNA sequence: TGCGCCAGCAGCTTGGCTAGCGCGAGCTACAATGAGCAGTTCTTC. Translating gives CASSLASASYNEQFF.

This rearrangement joins TRBV27 to TRBJ2-3, with 13 bases that match TRBD2. CDR1 is MNHEY and CDR2 is SMNVEV in the germline V gene (reference sequence). The length of the CDR3 is 18 residues. The junction had 8 bases not matched to a gene; V was cut back by 4 bases and J by 1 base. The CDR3 sequence: CASSSLPGLAGGTDTQYF. The CDR3 DNA reads TGTGCCAGCAGTTCCCTCCCTGGACTAGCGGGGGGCACAGATACGCAGTATTTT.

The chain couples TRBV27 to TRBJ1-6; 7 positions match TRBD1. Trimming cost V 3 bases and J 9 bases; bases outside gene matches: 11. Per the germline V gene, CDR1 is MNHEY and CDR2 is SMNVEV (reference sequence). This CDR3 region has 16 residues. CDR3 protein: CASSFSSQGFVSPLHF. The CDR3 DNA sequence: TGTGCCAGCAGTTTCTCTTCACAGGGGTTTGTTTCACCCCTCCACTTT.

The chain uses TRBV5-4 and TRBJ2-7; a possible D gene is TRBD2 (5 bases). CDR1 and CDR2 (germline): SGHNT, YYREEE (reference sequence). V lost 4 bases and J lost 6, with 17 bases in between. CDR3 length: 14 residues. CDR3 region: CASSLDYHKFEQYF. The CDR3 bases are TGTGCCAGCAGCCTCGACTACCATAAGTTCGAGCAGTACTTC.

The rearrangement uses TRBV7-8 and TRBJ2-2; a weak D match, TRBD2 (6 bases). Trimming took 4 bases from V and 1 from J, leaving 10 bases between them. Germline V CDR1 and CDR2: SGHVS, FQNEAQ. The CDR3 sequence is 15 residues long. The CDR3 DNA sequence: TGTGCCAGCAGCTCCGAGACTAGGAACACCGGGGAGCTGTTTTTT. It yields the protein CASSSETRNTGELFF.

The chain uses TRBV4-1 and TRBJ2-1, with TRBD1 identical over 8 bases. V was clipped by 4 bases and J by 4 bases; unmatched bases: 6. This CDR3 has 15 residues. CDR1 and CDR2 from the germline V gene are MGHRA and YSYEKL. CDR3: CASSRPGQEYNEQFF. The DNA for the CDR3 is TGCGCCAGCAGCCGACCGGGACAGGAGTACAATGAGCAGTTCTTC.